This T cell receptor (beta chain) was retrieved from a study of blood T cell repertoires in COVID-19. Study information: Collection of acute and convalescent COVID-19 samples took place in the United States, Italy and Spain. Sample material is recorded as cDNA or gDNA derived from T cells, B-cell-depleted T cells, or PBMCs.

V gave up 4 bases and J gave up 3 bases; unmatched junction bases: 14. CDR3 size: 18 residues. In germline, CDR1 is SGHNT, CDR2 YENEEA. Under the authors' procedure: Amplification from reference gene primers served as the basis for estimated nucleated cell counts. Generated by immunoSEQ multiplex PCR, the TCRdb table keeps only in-frame clones and is missing some. The V and J calls and the clone size are those of that table, but D and trimming were determined from the DNA. This sample has about 140,000 clones, with around 83% found just once. The chain employs TRBV11-3 and TRBJ1-3; 8 bases map to TRBD1. The sequencing input was peripheral blood. This TCR was recovered from a man in his sixties with active or convalescent COVID-19. CDR3 loop: CASSYRLRGQGGGNTIYF. Written as DNA, the CDR3 is TGTGCCAGCAGCTACCGGTTACGCGGACAGGGAGGTGGAAACACCATATATTTT.